This TCR beta chain was recovered during a study of blood T cell repertoires in COVID-19. This clone was counted once. Libraries were prepared by immunoSEQ multiplex PCR; TCRdb keeps only in-frame clonotypes and omits some of them. The sample consists of over 250,000 clones, about 90% of them appearing once. Germline CDR1 and CDR2: SGDLS and YYNGEE. This CDR3 has 16 residues. V shed 0 bases and J 7 bases; nucleotides not matched to a gene: 5. Material for sequencing was PBMCs or T cells enriched from blood (not recorded which). The rearrangement uses TRBV9 and TRBJ1-6; 9 bases fit TRBD1. The source of this sequence is a woman in her sixties who had recovered from COVID-19. The CDR3 here is CASSVEWDRANSPLHF. The CDR3 region has the DNA TGTGCCAGCAGCGTAGAGTGGGACAGGGCAAATTCACCCCTCCACTTT.